The source of this T cell receptor (beta chain) is a study of T-cell memory formation after mild COVID-19. MiXCR was run by TCRdb on the 5' RACE reads, yielding one entry per CDR3 protein. The profile shows hundreds of thousands of distinct CDR3 sequences, over 15% of them singletons. Per the germline V gene, CDR1 is SGHRS and CDR2 is YFSETQ. The CDR3 sequence is 13 residues long. This clonotype showed up just a few times. At one of its ends the junction is not consistent with the germline gene, which may arise from a read error. The sequence was collected from an adult woman who had mild COVID-19 (a few samples of this study predate the infection). Cell type and time point are not known. The sample taken for sequencing was PBMCs or a T cell subset sorted from them (not recorded which). The chain couples TRBV5-1 to TRBJ2-7, with D possibly being TRBD2 (6 bases). For the CDR3, the DNA is TGTGCCAGCAGTTTGGCCCGGGGGTACGAGCAGTACTTC. Protein: CASSLARGYEQYF.